One sample yielded the 22 T cell receptor beta chains listed below, sequenced in a study of cytomegalovirus exposure and HLA in healthy donors. This PCR relied on a set of 60 Vbeta primers and 13 Jbeta primers. TCRdb's copy holds only in-frame clones and misses some; the assay was immunoSEQ multiplex PCR. This sample has 64,000 or so clones, with approximately 70% found just once. The sample consisted of PBMCs. These receptors originate from a woman aged 50 to 60 in good health and CMV-seropositive.

The chain is built from TRBV27 and TRBJ2-7, with 9 nucleotides matching TRBD2. CDR1 and CDR2 from the germline V gene are MNHEY and SMNVEV (reference sequence). Losses at the gene ends were 0 bases for V and 4 bases for J; bases not matched to a gene: 4. The CDR3 sequence is 15 residues long. In DNA form, the CDR3 reads TGTGCCAGCAGTTTATCCGGGACTAGCACATACGAGCAGTACTTC. The encoded protein is CASSLSGTSTYEQYF.

This chain joins TRBV5-4 and TRBJ2-3, with D uncertain. The germline CDR1 and CDR2 sequences are SGHNT and YYREEE (reference sequence). The CDR3 is made up of 13 amino acids. The V end was cut by 4 bases, the J end by 5 bases, with 11 bases between. CDR3 sequence (DNA): TGTGCCAGCAGCAGCGACTCGGTAGATACGCAGTATTTT. The encoded protein is CASSSDSVDTQYF.

J is TRBJ1-2 and V is TRBV10-1, with 9 bases fitting TRBD1. V gave up 9 bases and J gave up 3 bases; unmatched junction bases: 5. This CDR3 comprises 13 residues. Germline lookup yields CDR1 WNHNN and CDR2 SYGVQD (reference sequence). Here the CDR3 DNA reads TGCGCCAGTTGGACAGGGGAGGACTATGGCTACACCTTC. Amino acids: CASWTGEDYGYTF.

The chain employs TRBV9 and TRBJ1-2; a possible D gene is TRBD1 (5 bases). The CDR3 spans 15 residues. The germline V gene encodes CDR1 SGDLS and CDR2 YYNGEE. Trimming took 3 bases from V and 5 from J, leaving 17 bases between them. CDR3 sequence reads: CASSEGMGGMYGYTF. Written as DNA, the CDR3 is TGTGCCAGCAGCGAGGGGATGGGGGGGATGTATGGCTACACCTTC.

The rearrangement links TRBV5-8 to TRBJ1-1, with D tentatively TRBD1 (5 bases). CDR1 and CDR2 (germline): SGHTS, YDEGEE. The CDR3 covers 16 residues. V lost 7 bases, J lost 1 base, and 20 bases lay in between. The CDR3 DNA reads TGTGCCAGCGAGCGGGCATGGGGCAGGTCGAACACTGAAGCTTTCTTT. This codes for CASERAWGRSNTEAFF.

The rearrangement joins TRBV27 to TRBJ2-1; 14 bases map to TRBD2. The ends lost 4 bases at V and 7 bases at J; junction bases unmatched: 3. Germline CDR1 reads MNHEY; CDR2 reads SMNVEV (reference sequence). The CDR3 is 15 amino acids. CDR3 in amino acids: CASSSTSGRGNEQFF. As DNA, the CDR3 is TGTGCCAGCAGTTCGACTAGCGGGAGGGGGAATGAGCAGTTCTTC.

The rearrangement joins TRBV5-5 to TRBJ2-4; TRBD1 aligns across 9 bases. V was clipped by 2 bases and J by 1 base; unmatched bases: 10. The CDR3 extends over 18 amino acids. Germline V gene data show CDR1 as SGHKS and CDR2 as YYEKEE (reference sequence). CDR3 nucleotide sequence: TGTGCCAGCAGCTTCACAGGGGGCGCGGGTGTGGCCAAAAACATTCAGTACTTC. Amino acid sequence: CASSFTGGAGVAKNIQYF.

V usage is TRBV19 and J usage is TRBJ2-6; possible D gene TRBD2, 5 bases. The CDR3 runs to 15 residues. From germline, CDR1 is LNHDA and CDR2 SQIVND (reference sequence). V lost 7 bases, J lost 0 bases, and 10 bases lay in between. The CDR3 sequence is CASTTGNSGANVLTF. The CDR3, as DNA: TGTGCCAGTACCACGGGGAACTCTGGGGCCAACGTCCTGACTTTC.

In this sample, this clone turned up once. The chain is built from TRBV4-1 and TRBJ1-6; D not resolved. CDR1 is MGHRA and CDR2 is YSYEKL in the germline V gene. CDR3 length: 15 residues. V lost 4 bases and J lost 8, with 15 bases in between. For the CDR3, the DNA is TGCGCCAGCAGCCGAGTGGGTCGGGGAGATTCACCCCTCCACTTT. Its protein product is CASSRVGRGDSPLHF.

This clone appeared a single time. The chain links TRBV9 to TRBJ2-7; 9 bases agree with TRBD1. V trimming: 4 bases; J trimming: 3 bases; junction bases outside the gene matches: 5. The germline V gene encodes CDR1 SGDLS and CDR2 YYNGEE. CDR3 length: 14 residues. As DNA, the CDR3 is TGTGCCAGCAGCCCCAGACAGGGGGGCTACGAGCAGTACTTC. Translated, it gives CASSPRQGGYEQYF.

The rearrangement joins TRBV30 to TRBJ1-5; 7 bases are a match to TRBD1. CDR1 and CDR2 (germline): GTSNPN, SVGIG (reference sequence). The CDR3 sequence is 16 residues long. Losses at the gene ends were 3 bases for V and 0 bases for J; bases not matched to a gene: 8. CDR3 in DNA: TGTGCCTGGAGCGGGAGGGGACAGCTTAGCAATCAGCCCCAGCATTTT. Protein product: CAWSGRGQLSNQPQHF.

DNA of the CDR3: TGTGCCAGCAGCGTAGATCCCTCGGGGGTTGGCGAGCAGTACTTC. The encoded protein is CASSVDPSGVGEQYF. The chain combines TRBV9 with TRBJ2-7, with D possibly being TRBD2 (6 bases). Germline values: CDR1 SGDLS, CDR2 YYNGEE. V was trimmed by 0 bases and J by 6 bases, leaving 16 bases between them. The CDR3 length is 15 residues.

V usage is TRBV19 and J usage is TRBJ2-5; D perhaps matches TRBD1 (5 bases). The germline V and J ends were trimmed by 7 bases and 1 base, with 10 bases remaining between them. The CDR3 extends over 13 amino acids. The germline V gene has CDR1 LNHDA and CDR2 SQIVND (reference sequence). Here the CDR3 DNA reads TGTGCCAGTAAACGACAGTCCCAAGAGACCCAGTACTTC. It translates to CASKRQSQETQYF.

This chain uses TRBV11-2 with TRBJ2-5; 8 bases match TRBD2. V was pared by 0 bases and J by 5 bases, with 11 bases of the junction left unmatched. Germline values: CDR1 SGHAT, CDR2 FQNNGV. This CDR3 has 17 amino acids. In DNA form, the CDR3 reads TGTGCCAGCAGCTTAGAGGCTCAAGCGGGAGTCACGGAGACCCAGTACTTC. Amino acid sequence: CASSLEAQAGVTETQYF.

The genes are TRBV6-5 and TRBJ1-5, with a weak D call TRBD1 (5 bases). The germline V gene encodes CDR1 MNHEY and CDR2 SVGAGI. The V and J ends lost 0 bases and 1 base respectively, with 7 bases between them. The CDR3 runs to 15 residues. The CDR3 DNA follows: TGTGCCAGCAGTTACTCATCAGGGAGCAATCAGCCCCAGCATTTT. It specifies CASSYSSGSNQPQHF.

The CDR3 coding sequence is TGTGCCAGCAGCTTCCTACTAGCGGGGGGGCCGAGGGAGCTGTTTTTT. Translating gives CASSFLLAGGPRELFF. V gene TRBV7-2 combines with J gene TRBJ2-2; 13 bases agree with TRBD2. With 3 bases clipped from V and 9 bases from J, the junction kept 7 bases outside the gene matches. The CDR3 is made up of 16 amino acids. In germline, CDR1 is SGHTA, CDR2 FQGNSA.

This chain connects TRBV11-3 to TRBJ2-5; 15 bases agree with TRBD2. V lost 5 bases to trimming and J lost 3 bases; unmatched junction nucleotides: 10. This CDR3 spans 18 amino acids. Germline V lookup: CDR1 SGHNT, CDR2 YENEEA. CDR3 coding DNA: TGTGCCAGCAGCCCTTGGACTAGCGGGGGGGCCGGAGAAGAGACCCAGTACTTC. It translates to CASSPWTSGGAGEETQYF.

The chain links TRBV6-5 to TRBJ2-7; D call uncertain. CDR1 MNHEY and CDR2 SVGAGI come from the germline V gene. The CDR3 has 12 residues. V was pared by 7 bases and J by 3 bases, with 10 bases between. CDR3 sequence (DNA): TGTGCCAGCATTATCGGCGGCTACGAGCAGTACTTC. Translated: CASIIGGYEQYF.

The chain carries TRBV6-5 and TRBJ1-1; weak D call: TRBD1 (6 bases). CDR1 MNHEY and CDR2 SVGAGI come from the germline V gene. The CDR3 length is 14 residues. The V end lost 9 bases, the J end lost 0 bases, and 14 bases lay between the germline ends. This CDR3 reads CASDSGGMNTEAFF. CDR3 bases: TGTGCCAGTGATAGTGGGGGCATGAACACTGAAGCTTTCTTT.

The genes are TRBV2 and TRBJ2-3, with unresolved D. Germline CDR1 is SNHLY and CDR2 is FYNNEI. This CDR3 has 15 amino acids. The ends were cut back, 0 bases at V and 1 base at J, with 8 bases in the middle. CDR3 sequence (DNA): TGTGCCAGCAGTGAAGCGCCACGGGGCACAGATACGCAGTATTTT. Amino acid sequence: CASSEAPRGTDTQYF.

V and J are TRBV19 and TRBJ1-3, with TRBD1 matching over 8 bases. The germline V gene encodes CDR1 LNHDA and CDR2 SQIVND (reference sequence). CDR3 size: 16 residues. V lost 5 bases and J lost 3; bases outside the gene matches: 9. The CDR3 nucleotides read TGTGCCAGTAGTGCCGGACAGGGCCGAATTGGAAACACCATATATTTT. Translated: CASSAGQGRIGNTIYF. Drawing the rest from reference TRBV19 and TRBJ1-3, the complete variable domain is DGGITQSPKYLFRKEGQNVTLSCEQNLNHDAMYWYRQDPGQGLRLIYYSQIVNDFQKGDIAEGYSVSREKKESFPLTVTSAQKNPTAFYLCASSAGQGRIGNTIYFGEGSWLTVV.

The V gene is TRBV30, the J gene TRBJ2-4; D not certain. The germline gives CDR1 GTSNPN, CDR2 SVGIG (reference sequence). V was clipped by 0 bases and J by 7 bases, with 4 bases between them. CDR3 length equals 11 residues. CDR3: CAWSVQNIQYF. As DNA, the CDR3 is TGTGCCTGGAGTGTACAGAACATTCAGTACTTC.